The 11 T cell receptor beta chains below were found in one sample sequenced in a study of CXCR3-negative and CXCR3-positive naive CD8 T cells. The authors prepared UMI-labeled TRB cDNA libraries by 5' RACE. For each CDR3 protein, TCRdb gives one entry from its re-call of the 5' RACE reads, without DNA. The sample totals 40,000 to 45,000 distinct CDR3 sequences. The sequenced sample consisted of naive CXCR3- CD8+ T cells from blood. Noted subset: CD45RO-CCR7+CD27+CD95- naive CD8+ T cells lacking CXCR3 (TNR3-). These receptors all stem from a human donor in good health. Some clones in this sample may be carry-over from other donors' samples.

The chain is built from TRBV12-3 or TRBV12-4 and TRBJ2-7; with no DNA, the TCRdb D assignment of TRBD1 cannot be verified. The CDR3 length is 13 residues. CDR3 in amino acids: CASRPWTDHEQYF.

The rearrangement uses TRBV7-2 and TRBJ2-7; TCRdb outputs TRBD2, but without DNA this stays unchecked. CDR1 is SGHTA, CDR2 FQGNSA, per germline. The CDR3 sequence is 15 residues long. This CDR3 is CASSLDGSAAYEQYF.

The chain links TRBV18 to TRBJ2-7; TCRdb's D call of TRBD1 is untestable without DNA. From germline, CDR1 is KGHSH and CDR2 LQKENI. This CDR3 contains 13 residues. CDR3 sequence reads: CASSPPAGDEQYF.

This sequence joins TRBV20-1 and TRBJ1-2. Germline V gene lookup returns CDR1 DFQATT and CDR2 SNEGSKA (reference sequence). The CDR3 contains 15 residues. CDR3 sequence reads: CSALNPQNTNYGYTF.

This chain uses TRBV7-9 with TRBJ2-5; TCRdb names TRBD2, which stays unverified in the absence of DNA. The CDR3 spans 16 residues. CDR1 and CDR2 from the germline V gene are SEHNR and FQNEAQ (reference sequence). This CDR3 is CASSPGLAGAQETQYF. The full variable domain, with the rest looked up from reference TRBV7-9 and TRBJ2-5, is DTGVSQNPRHKITKRGQNVTFRCDPISEHNRLYWYRQTLGQGPEFLTYFQNEAQLEKSRLLSDRFSAERPKGSFSTLEIQRTEQGDSAMYLCASSPGLAGAQETQYFGPGTRLLVL.

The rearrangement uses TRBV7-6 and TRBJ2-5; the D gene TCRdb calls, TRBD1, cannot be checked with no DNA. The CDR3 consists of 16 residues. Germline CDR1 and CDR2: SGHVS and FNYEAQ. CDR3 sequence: CASSFGPGMDLETQYF.

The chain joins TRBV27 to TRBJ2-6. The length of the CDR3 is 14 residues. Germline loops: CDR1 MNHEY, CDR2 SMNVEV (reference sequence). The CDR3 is CASSSSLGANVLTF.

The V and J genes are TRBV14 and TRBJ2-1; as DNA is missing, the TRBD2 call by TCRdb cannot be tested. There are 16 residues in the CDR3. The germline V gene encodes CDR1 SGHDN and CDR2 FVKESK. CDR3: CASSQESEAPYNEQFF.

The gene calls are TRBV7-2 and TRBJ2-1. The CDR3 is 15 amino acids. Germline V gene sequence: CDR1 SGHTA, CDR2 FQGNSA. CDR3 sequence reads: CASSLGFLSYNEQFF.

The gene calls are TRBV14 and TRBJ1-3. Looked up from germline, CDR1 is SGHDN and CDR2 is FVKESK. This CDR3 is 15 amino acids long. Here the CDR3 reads CASSRGGSSGNTIYF.

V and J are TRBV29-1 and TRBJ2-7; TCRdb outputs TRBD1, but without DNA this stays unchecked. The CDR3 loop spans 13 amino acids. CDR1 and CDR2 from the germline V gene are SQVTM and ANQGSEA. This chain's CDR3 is CSVEGQGAYEQYF.